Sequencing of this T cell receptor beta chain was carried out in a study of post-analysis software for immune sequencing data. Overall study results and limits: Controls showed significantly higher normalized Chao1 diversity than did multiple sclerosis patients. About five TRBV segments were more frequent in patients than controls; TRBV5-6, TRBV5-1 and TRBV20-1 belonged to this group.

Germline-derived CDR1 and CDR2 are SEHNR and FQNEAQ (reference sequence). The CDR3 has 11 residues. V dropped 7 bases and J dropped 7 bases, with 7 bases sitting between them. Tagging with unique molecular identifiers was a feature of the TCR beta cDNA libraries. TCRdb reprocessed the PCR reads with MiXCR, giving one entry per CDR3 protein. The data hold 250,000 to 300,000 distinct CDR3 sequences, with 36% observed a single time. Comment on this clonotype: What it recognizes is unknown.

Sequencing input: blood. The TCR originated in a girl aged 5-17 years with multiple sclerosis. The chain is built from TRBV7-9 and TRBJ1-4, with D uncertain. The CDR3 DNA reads TGTGCCAGCACCCCACTTGAAAAACTGTTTTTT. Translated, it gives CASTPLEKLFF.